This T cell receptor (beta chain) was found in a study of control samples from healthy donors and cancer patients. Looked up from germline, CDR1 is MGHDK and CDR2 is SYGVNS. The CDR3 runs to 13 residues. Trimming left V 4 bases short and J 17 bases short, with 20 bases between. Clones were read by immunoSEQ multiplex PCR, and TCRdb kept only the in-frame ones, dropping some. Here the sample spans 100,000 to 150,000 clones, about 92% being singletons. The sequence was obtained from a woman aged 45-60 years in good health. Sequencing input: blood. The V call is TRBV25-1, the J call TRBJ1-4; TRBD1 is a possible D gene (6 bases). The CDR3 sequence is CASSAATGQQNFF. CDR3 in DNA: TGTGCCAGCAGTGCTGCTACCGGACAGCAAAATTTTTTT.